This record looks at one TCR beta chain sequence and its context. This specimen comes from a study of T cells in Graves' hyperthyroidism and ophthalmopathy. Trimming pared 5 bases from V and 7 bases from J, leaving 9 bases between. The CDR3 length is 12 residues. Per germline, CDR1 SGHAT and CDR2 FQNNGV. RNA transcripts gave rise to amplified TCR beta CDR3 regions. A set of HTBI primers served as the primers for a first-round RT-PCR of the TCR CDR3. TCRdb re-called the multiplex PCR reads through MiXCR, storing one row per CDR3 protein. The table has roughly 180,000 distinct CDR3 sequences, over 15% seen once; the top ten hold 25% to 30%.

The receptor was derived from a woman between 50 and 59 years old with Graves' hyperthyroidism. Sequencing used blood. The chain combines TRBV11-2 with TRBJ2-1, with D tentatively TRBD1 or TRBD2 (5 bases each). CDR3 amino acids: CASSIWGNEQFF. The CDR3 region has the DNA TGTGCCAGCAGCATATGGGGGAATGAGCAGTTCTTC.